These T cell receptor beta chains were read from a single sample in a study of technical replicates of blood from a handful of donors. The protocol was immunoSEQ multiplex PCR, while the TCRdb copy is restricted to in-frame clones and leaves out a portion. This sample has about 87,000 clones; over 90% occur once, and the top ten carry under 0.4%. Specimen: T cells isolated from PBMCs. These receptors were obtained from a human donor in good health. Both conserved end residues are part of each CDR3. The D gene is left open where the match is weak. For some rows the clone size is stated as once, few or many, or as a class when expanded; others skip it.

v_gene	j_gene	d_gene	abundance	CDR3aa	CDR3nt
TRBV6-1	TRBJ1-1	NA	NA	CASPLDRPNTEAFF	TGTGCCAGCCCCCTGGACAGACCGAACACTGAAGCTTTCTTT
TRBV6-5	TRBJ1-1	TRBD1	NA	CASSLDRAYTEAFF	TGTGCCAGCAGTTTGGACAGGGCGTACACTGAAGCTTTCTTT
TRBV5-1	TRBJ2-3	NA	NA	CASSLVGGSTDTQYF	TGCGCCAGCAGCTTGGTGGGAGGAAGCACAGATACGCAGTATTTT
TRBV13	TRBJ2-1	TRBD2	NA	CASSLAREGWYNEQFF	TGTGCCAGCAGCTTAGCGCGGGAGGGCTGGTACAATGAGCAGTTCTTC
TRBV27	TRBJ2-2	NA	NA	CASRERWNTGELFF	TGTGCCAGCAGGGAGCGGTGGAACACCGGGGAGCTGTTTTTT
TRBV5-3	TRBJ2-1	TRBD2	NA	CARSFPPLAGAYEQFF	TGTGCCAGAAGCTTCCCCCCGCTAGCGGGAGCATATGAGCAGTTCTTC
TRBV2	TRBJ2-7	TRBD2	NA	CASRGVAGAYEQYF	TGTGCCAGCAGGGGGGTAGCGGGAGCATACGAGCAGTACTTC
TRBV7-2	TRBJ2-7	NA	NA	CASRYSYEQYF	TGTGCCAGCAGGTACTCCTACGAGCAGTACTTC
TRBV9	TRBJ2-5	TRBD2	NA	CASSVEGGSGETQYF	TGTGCCAGCAGCGTAGAGGGCGGGAGTGGGGAGACCCAGTACTTC
TRBV7-7	TRBJ2-5	TRBD2	NA	CASSPHGGGQLETQYF	TGTGCTAGCAGCCCACATGGGGGGGGTCAGCTGGAGACCCAGTACTTC
TRBV11-3	TRBJ2-2	TRBD2	NA	CASSLSLAGGQTGELFF	TGTGCCAGCAGCTTATCTCTCGCGGGAGGACAAACCGGGGAGCTGTTTTTT
TRBV7-6	TRBJ2-3	NA	NA	CASSLGWPSRDTQYF	TGTGCCAGCAGCTTAGGTTGGCCTAGTCGAGATACGCAGTATTTT
TRBV30	TRBJ1-2	NA	once	CAWSVTGYGYTF	TGTGCCTGGAGTGTGACAGGTTATGGCTACACCTTC
TRBV9	TRBJ2-7	NA	NA	CASSVEGGDDEQYF	TGTGCCAGCAGCGTAGAAGGAGGGGACGACGAGCAGTACTTC
TRBV2	TRBJ1-1	NA	NA	CASSEGLFSLEAFF	TGTGCCAGCAGTGAAGGTTTGTTTTCTCTAGAAGCTTTCTTT
TRBV7-4	TRBJ2-7	TRBD1	NA	CASSLEDRGSEQYF	TGTGCCAGCAGCTTAGAAGACAGGGGTAGTGAGCAGTACTTC
TRBV29-1	TRBJ2-1	TRBD1	NA	CSVQGARIGEQFF	TGCAGCGTCCAGGGGGCGAGGATAGGTGAGCAGTTCTTC